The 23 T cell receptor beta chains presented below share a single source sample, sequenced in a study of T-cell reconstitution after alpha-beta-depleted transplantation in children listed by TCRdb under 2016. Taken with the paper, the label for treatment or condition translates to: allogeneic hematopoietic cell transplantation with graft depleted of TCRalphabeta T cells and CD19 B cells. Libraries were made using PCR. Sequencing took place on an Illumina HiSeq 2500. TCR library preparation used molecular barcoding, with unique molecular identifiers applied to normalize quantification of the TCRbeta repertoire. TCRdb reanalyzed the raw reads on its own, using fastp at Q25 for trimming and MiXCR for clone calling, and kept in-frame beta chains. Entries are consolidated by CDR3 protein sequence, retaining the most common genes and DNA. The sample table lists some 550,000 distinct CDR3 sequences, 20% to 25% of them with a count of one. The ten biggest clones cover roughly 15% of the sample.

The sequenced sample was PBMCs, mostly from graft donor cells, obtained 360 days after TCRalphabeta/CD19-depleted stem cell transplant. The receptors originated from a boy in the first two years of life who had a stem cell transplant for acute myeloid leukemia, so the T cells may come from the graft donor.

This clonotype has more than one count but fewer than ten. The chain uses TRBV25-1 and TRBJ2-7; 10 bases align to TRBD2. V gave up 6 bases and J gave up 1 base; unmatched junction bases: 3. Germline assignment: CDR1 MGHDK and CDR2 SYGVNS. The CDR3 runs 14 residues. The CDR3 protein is CASRASGGSYEQYF. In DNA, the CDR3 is TGTGCCAGCAGGGCTAGCGGGGGATCCTACGAGCAGTACTTC.

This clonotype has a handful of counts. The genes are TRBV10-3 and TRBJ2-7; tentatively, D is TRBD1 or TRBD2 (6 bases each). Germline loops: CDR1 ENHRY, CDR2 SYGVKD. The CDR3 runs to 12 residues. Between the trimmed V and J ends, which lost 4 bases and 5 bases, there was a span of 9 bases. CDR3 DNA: TGTGCCATCAGTGTGGGGGGCCACGAGCAGTACTTC. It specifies CAISVGGHEQYF.

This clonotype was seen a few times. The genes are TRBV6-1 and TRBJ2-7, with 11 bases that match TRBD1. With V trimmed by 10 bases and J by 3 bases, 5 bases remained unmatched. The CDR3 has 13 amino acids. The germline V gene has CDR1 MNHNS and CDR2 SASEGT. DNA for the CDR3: TGTGCCACCGGACAGGGGGCATTCTACGAGCAGTACGTC. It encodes CATGQGAFYEQYV.

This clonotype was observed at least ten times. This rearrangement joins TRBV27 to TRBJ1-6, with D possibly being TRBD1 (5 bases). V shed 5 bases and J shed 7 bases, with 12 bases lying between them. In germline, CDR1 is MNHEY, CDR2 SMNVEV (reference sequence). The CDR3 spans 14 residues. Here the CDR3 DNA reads TGTGCCAGCAGTGAGTGGGGCAAAAATTCACCCCTCCACTTT. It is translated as CASSEWGKNSPLHF.

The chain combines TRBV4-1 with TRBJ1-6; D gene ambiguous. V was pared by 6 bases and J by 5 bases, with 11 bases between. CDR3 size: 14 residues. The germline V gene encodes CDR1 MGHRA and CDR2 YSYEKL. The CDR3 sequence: CASRWGPNNSPLHF. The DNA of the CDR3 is TGCGCCAGCAGATGGGGTCCAAATAATTCACCCCTCCACTTT.

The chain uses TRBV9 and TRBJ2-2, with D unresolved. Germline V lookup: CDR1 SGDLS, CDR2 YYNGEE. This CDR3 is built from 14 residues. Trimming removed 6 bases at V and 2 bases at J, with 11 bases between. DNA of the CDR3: TGTGCCAGCACGTCAGGAGTTAACACCGGGGAGCTGTTTTTT. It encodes CASTSGVNTGELFF.

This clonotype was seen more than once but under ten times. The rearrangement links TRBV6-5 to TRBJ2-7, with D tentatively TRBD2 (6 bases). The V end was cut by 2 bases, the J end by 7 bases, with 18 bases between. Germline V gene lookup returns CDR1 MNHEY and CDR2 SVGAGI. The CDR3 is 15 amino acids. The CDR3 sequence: CASSYRVGSRGEQYF. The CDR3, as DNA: TGTGCCAGCAGTTACCGGGTCGGATCTCGGGGGGAGCAGTACTTC.

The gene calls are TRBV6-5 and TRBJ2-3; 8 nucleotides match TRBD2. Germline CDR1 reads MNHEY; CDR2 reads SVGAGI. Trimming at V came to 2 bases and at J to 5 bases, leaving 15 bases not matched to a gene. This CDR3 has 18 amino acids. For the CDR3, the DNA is TGTGCCAGCAGTTACCGCCCTTCATCCGGGGGGGCTAGAGATACGCAGTATTTT. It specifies CASSYRPSSGGARDTQYF.

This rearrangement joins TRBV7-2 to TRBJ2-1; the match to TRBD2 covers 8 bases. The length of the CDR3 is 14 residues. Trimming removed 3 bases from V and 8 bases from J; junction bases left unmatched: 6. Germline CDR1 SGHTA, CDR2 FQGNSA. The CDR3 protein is CASSFGPGGYEQFF. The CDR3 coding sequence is TGTGCCAGCAGCTTTGGTCCGGGGGGGTATGAGCAGTTCTTC.

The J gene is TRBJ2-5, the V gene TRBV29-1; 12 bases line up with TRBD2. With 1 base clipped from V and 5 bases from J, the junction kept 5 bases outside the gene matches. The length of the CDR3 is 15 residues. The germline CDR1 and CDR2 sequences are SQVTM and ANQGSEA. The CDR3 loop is CSVEGPSGGVETQYF. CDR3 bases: TGCAGCGTTGAAGGGCCTAGCGGGGGGGTGGAGACCCAGTACTTC.

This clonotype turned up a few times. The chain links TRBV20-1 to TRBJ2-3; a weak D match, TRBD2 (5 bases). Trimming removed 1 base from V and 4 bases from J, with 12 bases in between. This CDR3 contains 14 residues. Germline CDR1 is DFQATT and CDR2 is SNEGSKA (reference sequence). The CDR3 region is CSARGGSISDTQYF. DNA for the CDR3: TGCAGTGCTAGAGGCGGGTCTATTTCAGATACGCAGTATTTT.

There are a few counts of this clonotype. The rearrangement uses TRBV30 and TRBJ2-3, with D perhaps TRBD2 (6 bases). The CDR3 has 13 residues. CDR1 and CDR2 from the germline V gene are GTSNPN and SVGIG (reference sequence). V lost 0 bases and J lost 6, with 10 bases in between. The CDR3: CAWSVSSGDTQYF. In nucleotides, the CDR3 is TGTGCCTGGAGTGTTTCAAGCGGGGATACGCAGTATTTT.

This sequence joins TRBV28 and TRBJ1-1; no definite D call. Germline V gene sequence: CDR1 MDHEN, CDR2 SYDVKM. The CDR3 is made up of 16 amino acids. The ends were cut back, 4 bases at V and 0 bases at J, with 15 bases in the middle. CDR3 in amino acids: CASSSPRGEVNTEAFF. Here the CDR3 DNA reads TGTGCCAGCAGTTCGCCCAGAGGAGAGGTGAACACTGAAGCTTTCTTT.

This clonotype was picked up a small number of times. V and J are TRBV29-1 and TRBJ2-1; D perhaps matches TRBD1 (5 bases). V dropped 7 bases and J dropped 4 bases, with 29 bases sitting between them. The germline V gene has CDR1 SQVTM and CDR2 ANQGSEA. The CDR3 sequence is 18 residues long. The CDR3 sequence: CSARAGAGQLVRYNEQFF. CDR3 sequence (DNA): TGCAGCGCCCGAGCCGGAGCAGGGCAGCTCGTACGGTACAATGAGCAGTTCTTC.

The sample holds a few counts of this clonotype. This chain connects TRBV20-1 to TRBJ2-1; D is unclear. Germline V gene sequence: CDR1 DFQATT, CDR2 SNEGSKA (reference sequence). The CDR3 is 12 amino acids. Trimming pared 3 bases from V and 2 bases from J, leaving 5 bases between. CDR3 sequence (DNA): TGCAGTGCTAGTCAGCCCTACAATGAGCAGTTCTTC. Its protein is CSASQPYNEQFF.

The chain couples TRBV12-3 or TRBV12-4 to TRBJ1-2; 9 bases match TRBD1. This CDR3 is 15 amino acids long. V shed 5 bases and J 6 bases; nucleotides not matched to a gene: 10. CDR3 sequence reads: CASSLRDREIHGYTF. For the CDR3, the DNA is TGTGCCAGCAGTCTCCGGGACAGGGAAATTCATGGCTACACCTTC.

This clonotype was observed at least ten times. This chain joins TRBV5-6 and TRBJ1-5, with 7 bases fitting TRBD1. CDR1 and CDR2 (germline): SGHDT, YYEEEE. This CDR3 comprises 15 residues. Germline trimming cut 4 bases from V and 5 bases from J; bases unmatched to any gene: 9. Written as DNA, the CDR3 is TGTGCCAGCAGCGAGGGACAGTTTCTCCATCAGCCCCAGCATTTT. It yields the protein CASSEGQFLHQPQHF.

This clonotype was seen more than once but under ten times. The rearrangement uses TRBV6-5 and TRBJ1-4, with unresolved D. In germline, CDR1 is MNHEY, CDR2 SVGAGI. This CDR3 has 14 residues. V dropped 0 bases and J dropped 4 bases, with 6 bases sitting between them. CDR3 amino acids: CASSYSLSNEKLFF. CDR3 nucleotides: TGTGCCAGCAGTTACTCGTTAAGTAATGAAAAACTGTTTTTT.

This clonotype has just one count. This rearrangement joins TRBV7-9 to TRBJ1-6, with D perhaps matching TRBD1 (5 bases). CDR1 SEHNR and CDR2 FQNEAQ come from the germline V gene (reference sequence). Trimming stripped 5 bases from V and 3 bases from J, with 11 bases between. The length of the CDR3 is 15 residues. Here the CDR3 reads CASSNEGRYNSPLHF. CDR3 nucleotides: TGTGCCAGCAGCAACGAGGGACGCTATAATTCACCCCTCCACTTT.

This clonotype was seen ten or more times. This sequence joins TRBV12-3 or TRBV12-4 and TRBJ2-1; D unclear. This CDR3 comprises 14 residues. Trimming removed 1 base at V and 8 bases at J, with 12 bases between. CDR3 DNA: TGTGCCAGCAGTTTAGTAGGAGCCGTCGATGAGCAGTTCTTC. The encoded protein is CASSLVGAVDEQFF.

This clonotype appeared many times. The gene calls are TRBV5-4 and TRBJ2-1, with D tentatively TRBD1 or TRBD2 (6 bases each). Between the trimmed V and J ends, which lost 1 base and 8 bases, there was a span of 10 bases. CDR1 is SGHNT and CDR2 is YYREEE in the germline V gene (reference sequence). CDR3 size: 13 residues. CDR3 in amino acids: CASSLLGGYEQFF. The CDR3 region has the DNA TGTGCCAGCAGCTTGCTGGGGGGCTATGAGCAGTTCTTC.

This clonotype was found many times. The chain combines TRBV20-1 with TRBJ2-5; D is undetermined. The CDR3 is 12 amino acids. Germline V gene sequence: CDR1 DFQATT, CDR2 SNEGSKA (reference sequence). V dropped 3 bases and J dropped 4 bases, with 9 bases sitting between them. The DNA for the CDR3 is TGCAGTGCTAGGGGCCTGGGAGAGACCCAGTACTTC. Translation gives CSARGLGETQYF.

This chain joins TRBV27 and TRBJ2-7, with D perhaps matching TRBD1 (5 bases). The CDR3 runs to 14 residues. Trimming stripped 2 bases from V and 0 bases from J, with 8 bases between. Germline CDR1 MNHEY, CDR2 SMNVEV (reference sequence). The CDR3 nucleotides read TGTGCCAGCAGTTTAAAGGGGTCCTCCTACGAGCAGTACTTC. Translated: CASSLKGSSYEQYF.